Presented here are 9 T cell receptor beta chains from one specimen sequenced in a study of CD8+ T cells in alopecia areata. Once RNA had been extracted, it was reverse transcribed into cDNA to act as the sequencing template. This table comes from immunoSEQ multiplex PCR, and its TCRdb copy is limited to in-frame clones, with some not included. The repertoire includes 170,000 or so clones, 50% to 60% of them detected once, and over 12% sits in the top ten. The sequencing used CD4+ T cells sorted from blood, collected at week 0. These receptor sequences come from a human donor with alopecia areata.

V usage is TRBV5-1 and J usage is TRBJ2-1, with 12 bases lining up with TRBD2. Germline V gives CDR1 SGHRS, CDR2 YFSETQ. With 2 bases clipped from V and 2 bases from J, the junction kept 8 bases outside the gene matches. The length of the CDR3 is 18 residues. The CDR3 sequence is CASSLYGLAGNTYNEQFF. CDR3 DNA sequence: TGCGCCAGCAGCTTATACGGACTAGCGGGGAATACCTACAATGAGCAGTTCTTC. Full variable domain (outside the CDR3, taken from reference TRBV5-1 and TRBJ2-1): KAGVTQTPRYLIKTRGQQVTLSCSPISGHRSVSWYQQTPGQGLQFLFEYFSETQRNKGNFPGRFSGRQFSNSRSEMNVSTLELGDSALYLCASSLYGLAGNTYNEQFFGPGTRLTVL.

The rearrangement uses TRBV30 and TRBJ1-1; 7 bases line up with TRBD1. The CDR3 has 14 residues. V trimming: 5 bases; J trimming: 4 bases; junction bases outside the gene matches: 10. Germline-derived CDR1 and CDR2 are GTSNPN and SVGIG (reference sequence). The CDR3 protein is CAWDRRQGGTEAFF. The CDR3, as DNA: TGTGCCTGGGATCGACGACAGGGAGGCACTGAAGCTTTCTTT.

The V call is TRBV11-3, the J call TRBJ2-2, with D possibly TRBD1 on 6 matching bases. This CDR3 region has 14 residues. Germline lookup yields CDR1 SGHNT and CDR2 YENEEA. V was pared by 5 bases and J by 7 bases, with 14 bases between. CDR3 coding DNA: TGTGCCAGCAGCGGCTGGGGGCTTGGCGGGGAGCTGTTTTTT. As protein: CASSGWGLGGELFF.

A single count supports this clone. The genes are TRBV5-5 and TRBJ2-3, with D perhaps assigned TRBD1 or TRBD2 (5 bases each). This CDR3 region has 15 residues. Germline V CDR1 and CDR2: SGHKS, YYEKEE (reference sequence). The V gene lost 4 bases and the J gene lost 6 bases, with 18 bases spanning the gap. The CDR3 here is CASSVRDRPSDTQYF. In DNA form, the CDR3 reads TGTGCCAGCAGCGTCCGGGACCGCCCTTCTGATACGCAGTATTTT.

This clone appeared a single time. This chain joins TRBV15 and TRBJ1-1; a possible D gene is TRBD1 (6 bases). V was cut by 3 bases and J by 8 bases, with 10 bases left in between. Germline V lookup: CDR1 LNHNV, CDR2 YYDKDF (reference sequence). There are 12 residues in the CDR3. The DNA for the CDR3 is TGTGCCACCAGCAGCAGAGGGGGGGAAGCTTTCTTT. Amino acids: CATSSRGGEAFF.

This clone was observed a single time. The gene calls are TRBV4-1 and TRBJ2-1, with D maybe TRBD1 (5 bases). Trimming cost V 1 base and J 2 bases, with 15 bases left between them. The CDR3 has 17 amino acids. Germline V gene lookup returns CDR1 MGHRA and CDR2 YSYEKL. CDR3 sequence: CASSQGAHRTPYNEQFF. Written as DNA, the CDR3 is TGCGCCAGCAGCCAAGGGGCCCACCGGACACCCTACAATGAGCAGTTCTTC.

The chain couples TRBV6-1 to TRBJ1-1; TRBD1 is a possible D gene (5 bases). The CDR3 sequence is 16 residues long. Trimming stripped 2 bases from V and 4 bases from J, with 17 bases between. Germline loops: CDR1 MNHNS, CDR2 SASEGT. CDR3 in amino acids: CASSETTGGVGTEAFF. In DNA form, the CDR3 reads TGTGCCAGCAGTGAAACTACAGGAGGGGTGGGCACTGAAGCTTTCTTT.

This clone was counted only a few times. The V and J genes are TRBV4-1 and TRBJ1-1; 7 nucleotides agree with TRBD1. The junction had 0 bases not matched to a gene; V was cut back by 4 bases and J by 1 base. From germline, CDR1 is MGHRA and CDR2 YSYEKL. CDR3 length equals 13 residues. The DNA for the CDR3 is TGCGCCAGCAGCCGACAGGGGAACACTGAAGCTTTCTTT. It is translated as CASSRQGNTEAFF.

The chain joins TRBV9 to TRBJ1-1; tentative D call: TRBD1 (5 bases). Trimming shortened V by 0 bases and J by 3 bases, and 12 bases separated the two germline ends. The CDR3 loop spans 15 amino acids. CDR1 SGDLS and CDR2 YYNGEE come from the germline V gene. The CDR3 coding sequence is TGTGCCAGCAGCGTAGCTGGCCAGGGTGACACTGAAGCTTTCTTT. It encodes CASSVAGQGDTEAFF.